A selection of T cell receptor beta chains follows, all from one sample in a study of T cell responses to AZD1222 COVID-19 vaccine. Method: immunoSEQ multiplex PCR; TCRdb's copy keeps in-frame clones and lacks some. The table shows about 89,000 clones, with around nine tenths occurring only once. This material consisted of peripheral blood, taken 28 days after the second AZD1222 dose. The receptor source for this set is an adult who received the AZD1222 COVID-19 vaccine. CDR3s include the opening cysteine and the closing phenylalanine or tryptophan. D genes are given only for firm matches. Where a row states a size, it is once, few, many or the class of an expanded clone; other rows omit it.

cdr3_nt	cdr3_aa	v_call	clone_size	d_call	j_call
TGTGCCAGCCGCCTGTCGGAGCAGTTCTTC	CASRLSEQFF	TRBV2	few	NA	TRBJ2-1
TGTGCTTGCAGAAGGGACACTGAAGCTTTCTTT	CACRRDTEAFF	TRBV20-1	NA	NA	TRBJ1-1
TGTGCCAGCAGTTACAGTCGGGTCAGTTCCTACGAGCAGTACTTC	CASSYSRVSSYEQYF	TRBV6-6	NA	NA	TRBJ2-7
TGCAGCGTTGTTTTCTTGAACACTGAAGCTTTCTTT	CSVVFLNTEAFF	TRBV29-1	NA	NA	TRBJ1-1
TGTGCCAGCAGTTTTGGACCCACAAAGAGCTCCTATAATTCACCCCTCCACTTT	CASSFGPTKSSYNSPLHF	TRBV6-2/TRBV6-3	once	NA	TRBJ1-6
TGCAGTGCTAGTATGACAGGGAGCTATGGCTACACCTTC	CSASMTGSYGYTF	TRBV20-1	NA	TRBD1	TRBJ1-2
TGTGCCAGCAGCCGTACTAGCGATCACACCGGGGAGCTGTTTTTT	CASSRTSDHTGELFF	TRBV3-1/TRBV3-2	NA	TRBD2	TRBJ2-2
TGTGCCAGCAGTGCGGCCGGGACAGGGCCCTATGGCTACACCTTC	CASSAAGTGPYGYTF	TRBV6-2/TRBV6-3	NA	TRBD1	TRBJ1-2
TGTGCCAGCTCCTCACAGGGTACTAATGAAAAACTGTTTTTT	CASSSQGTNEKLFF	TRBV18	NA	NA	TRBJ1-4
TGTGCCAGCAGTGCCGGGAGGGGGGTGAGCTCCTACGAGCAGTACTTC	CASSAGRGVSSYEQYF	TRBV6-1	few	TRBD2	TRBJ2-7
TGTGCCAGCAGCCCGGCAGTAGGTTCCACCGGGGAGCTGTTTTTT	CASSPAVGSTGELFF	TRBV7-9	NA	NA	TRBJ2-2
TGTGCCTGGAGTGTATGGAGGGAGAACACTGAAGCTTTCTTT	CAWSVWRENTEAFF	TRBV30	NA	NA	TRBJ1-1
TGTGCCAGCAGCTTAGTGAGCAATCAGCCCCAGCATTTT	CASSLVSNQPQHF	TRBV7-6	once	NA	TRBJ1-5
TGTGCCAGCAGCTTACCGCCCGGGTTTGGCACTGAAGCTTTCTTT	CASSLPPGFGTEAFF	TRBV7-8	NA	NA	TRBJ1-1
TGTGCCAGCAGTGACCGGGGACCAGGGGGAAGGGCCGGGGAGCTGTTTTTT	CASSDRGPGGRAGELFF	TRBV2	NA	TRBD1	TRBJ2-2
TGTGCCACCAGTGACCCTACTAGCGGGGGGTTAGATACGCAGTATTTT	CATSDPTSGGLDTQYF	TRBV24-1	NA	TRBD2	TRBJ2-3
TGTGCCAGCAGTTTATTAGGGGTCTATGGCTACACCTTC	CASSLLGVYGYTF	TRBV27	NA	NA	TRBJ1-2
TGTGCCAGCAGCCTAACAGGGGTAACTGAAGCTTTCTTT	CASSLTGVTEAFF	TRBV7-7	NA	TRBD1	TRBJ1-1
TGTGCCAGCAGCTTGACAGGGGGCTGGGGCTACACCTTC	CASSLTGGWGYTF	TRBV6-5	NA	TRBD1	TRBJ1-2
TGTGCCAGCAGCTTGGGGGAGGTGTACCGGGGCGCTGAAGCTTTCTTT	CASSLGEVYRGAEAFF	TRBV5-6	NA	NA	TRBJ1-1
TGTGCCTGGAGTGAGCGGGACAGGAGTATCACTGAAGCTTTCTTT	CAWSERDRSITEAFF	TRBV30	NA	TRBD1	TRBJ1-1
TGCGCCAGCAGCCCCAGGGGGCTGGATGGAAACACCATATATTTT	CASSPRGLDGNTIYF	TRBV5-1	few	TRBD1	TRBJ1-3